The 27 T cell receptor beta chains below come from one sample, sequenced in a study of memory CD4+ T cells and cytomegalovirus serostatus. TCRdb's table, derived via immunoSEQ multiplex PCR, lists solely in-frame clones and lacks some. This sample has approximately 60,000 clones; 80% to 90% occur once, and the top ten carry 1% to 1.2%. The sort gate was single viable CD3+CD4+CD8-CD45RO+ cells for memory CD4+ T cells. The specimen sequenced was memory CD4+ T cells from blood. The receptor set was obtained from an adult in good health and CMV-seronegative.

This chain uses TRBV15 with TRBJ2-1; TRBD2 matches 9 bases. Trimming at V came to 2 bases and at J to 9 bases, leaving 14 bases not matched to a gene. Germline CDR1 and CDR2: LNHNV and YYDKDF (reference sequence). This CDR3 is 17 amino acids long. The CDR3 region is CATSRTTGVAGAGEQFF. CDR3 in DNA: TGTGCCACCAGCAGAACTACCGGGGTAGCGGGAGCCGGTGAGCAGTTCTTC.

The V gene is TRBV11-2, the J gene TRBJ1-3, with 7 bases identical to TRBD1. With 4 bases clipped from V and 8 bases from J, the junction kept 11 bases outside the gene matches. CDR3 length: 15 residues. Germline V CDR1 and CDR2: SGHAT, FQNNGV. The DNA of the CDR3 is TGTGCCAGCAGCTCCCTAAATGACAGGGTTCACACCATATATTTT. Protein sequence: CASSSLNDRVHTIYF. The full variable domain, rest sourced from reference TRBV11-2 and TRBJ1-3, is EAGVAQSPRYKIIEKRQSVAFWCNPISGHATLYWYQQILGQGPKLLIQFQNNGVVDDSQLPKDRFSAERLKGVDSTLKIQPAKLEDSAVYLCASSSLNDRVHTIYFGEGSWLTVV.

The rearrangement joins TRBV6-5 to TRBJ1-2; 7 positions agree with TRBD1. The junction had 6 bases not matched to a gene; V was cut back by 6 bases and J by 8 bases. This CDR3 has 12 residues. The V gene's germline CDR1 is MNHEY and CDR2 SVGAGI. The CDR3 DNA sequence: TGTGCCAGCAGGGGACAGAGCAGGGGCTACACCTTC. Its protein is CASRGQSRGYTF.

The chain is built from TRBV7-9 and TRBJ1-5; D gene unclear. The V end lost 1 base, the J end lost 5 bases, and 3 bases lay between the germline ends. Germline V CDR1 and CDR2: SEHNR, FQNEAQ (reference sequence). The CDR3 extends over 12 amino acids. The DNA of the CDR3 is TGTGCCAGCAGCTTAGGGGATCAGCCCCAGCATTTT. Translated: CASSLGDQPQHF.

This sequence joins TRBV7-2 and TRBJ1-2, with D unclear. Germline V gene lookup returns CDR1 SGHTA and CDR2 FQGNSA. Between the trimmed V and J ends, which lost 4 bases and 3 bases, there was a span of 6 bases. The CDR3 totals 12 residues. CDR3 DNA sequence: TGTGCCAGCAGCTGGGGAGACTATGGCTACACCTTC. It codes for CASSWGDYGYTF.

This chain joins TRBV5-1 and TRBJ2-1; TRBD1 agrees at 10 bases. The J segment lost 6 bases and the V segment lost 10 bases, leaving 10 bases of the junction unmatched. CDR1 SGHRS and CDR2 YFSETQ come from the germline V gene. The length of the CDR3 is 14 residues. The chain's CDR3 is CASGMGQGTNEQFF. In DNA, the CDR3 is TGCGCCTCGGGCATGGGACAGGGGACCAATGAGCAGTTCTTC.

V is TRBV19 and J is TRBJ1-1, with 10 bases identical to TRBD1. V trimming: 4 bases; J trimming: 11 bases; junction bases outside the gene matches: 7. This CDR3 is 13 amino acids long. Germline loops: CDR1 LNHDA, CDR2 SQIVND (reference sequence). Here the CDR3 reads CASSREGQGIAFF. In DNA form, the CDR3 reads TGTGCCAGTAGTAGGGAGGGACAGGGGATTGCTTTCTTT.

The chain carries TRBV6-1 and TRBJ2-7, with 10 nucleotides matching TRBD2. Germline V gene sequence: CDR1 MNHNS, CDR2 SASEGT. The CDR3 is 13 residues long. V dropped 5 bases and J dropped 3; count of bases not matched to a gene: 1. The CDR3 region is CASSSGRGYEQYF. In DNA, the CDR3 is TGTGCCAGCAGTAGCGGGAGGGGCTACGAGCAGTACTTC.

The chain couples TRBV28 to TRBJ2-2; the match to TRBD2 covers 13 bases. V lost 6 bases to trimming and J lost 4 bases; unmatched junction nucleotides: 5. Germline values: CDR1 MDHEN, CDR2 SYDVKM. The CDR3 contains 16 residues. The CDR3 nucleotides are TGTGCCAGCAGCAAGGGACTAGCGGGAAGCACCGGGGAGCTGTTTTTT. Amino acids: CASSKGLAGSTGELFF.

This chain uses TRBV6-6 with TRBJ1-6, with D hard to call. The germline V gene has CDR1 MNHNY and CDR2 SVGAGI (reference sequence). The CDR3 runs to 12 residues. V gave up 2 bases and J gave up 13 bases, with 9 bases separating them. CDR3 DNA: TGTGCCAGCAGTTACACCGCTAATCCCCTCCACTTT. Translating it yields CASSYTANPLHF.

The rearrangement links TRBV1 to TRBJ1-1. TRBV1 counts as a pseudogene. The CDR3 contains 14 residues. CDR3: CTSSGRVQNTEAFF. As DNA, the CDR3 is TGCACCAGCAGCGGGCGGGTTCAGAACACTGAAGCTTTCTTT.

J is TRBJ2-7 and V is TRBV6-1; D unresolved. CDR1 and CDR2 (germline): MNHNS, SASEGT. Trimming pared 7 bases from V and 0 bases from J, leaving 10 bases between. The CDR3 has 13 residues. In DNA, the CDR3 is TGTGCCAGCAAGGCAGCTCCCTCCTACGAGCAGTACTTC. It yields the protein CASKAAPSYEQYF.

The chain carries TRBV6-1 and TRBJ1-2; possibly TRBD1 for D (5 bases). Germline lookup yields CDR1 MNHNS and CDR2 SASEGT. V lost 6 bases and J lost 4, with 9 bases in between. This CDR3 has 12 residues. CDR3 coding DNA: TGTGCCAGCAGGGGGGGGGTCTATGGCTACACCTTC. The encoded protein is CASRGGVYGYTF.

The table lists this clone with a count of one. Other DNA sequences in this sample translate to the same CDR3. The chain recombines TRBV29-1 with TRBJ1-2; 10 bases match TRBD1. Germline V lookup: CDR1 SQVTM, CDR2 ANQGSEA. The CDR3 spans 12 residues. V shed 4 bases and J 8 bases; nucleotides not matched to a gene: 4. The CDR3, as DNA: TGCAGCGTTGCCGGGACAGGGGTCGGCTACACCTTC. It is translated as CSVAGTGVGYTF.

This clone was detected only a few times. This chain connects TRBV13 to TRBJ2-3; D remains ambiguous. This CDR3 is 16 amino acids long. V shed 5 bases and J shed 0 bases, with 15 bases lying between them. In germline, CDR1 is PRHDT, CDR2 FYEKMQ (reference sequence). The CDR3 nucleotides read TGTGCCAGCAGCCCCCTCGGTGGGCGGAGCACAGATACGCAGTATTTT. It translates to CASSPLGGRSTDTQYF. Together with reference TRBV13 and TRBJ2-3, the CDR3 gives the full variable domain: AAGVIQSPRHLIKEKRETATLKCYPIPRHDTVYWYQQGPGQDPQFLISFYEKMQSDKGSIPDRFSAQQFSDYHSELNMSSLELGDSALYFCASSPLGGRSTDTQYFGPGTRLTVL.

This chain links TRBV4-1 with TRBJ2-6; 7 nucleotides line up with TRBD1. In germline, CDR1 is MGHRA, CDR2 YSYEKL. V shed 1 base, J shed 0 bases, and the junction held 9 bases outside the gene matches. The CDR3 has 19 residues. This CDR3 is CASSQAPRDSLSGANVLTF. CDR3 bases: TGCGCCAGCAGCCAAGCCCCTCGGGACAGCCTCTCTGGGGCCAACGTCCTGACTTTC.

The sample holds a few counts of this clone. J is TRBJ1-5 and V is TRBV2; 7 bases line up with TRBD1. Trimming at V came to 5 bases and at J to 1 base, leaving 14 bases not matched to a gene. This CDR3 region has 18 residues. In germline, CDR1 is SNHLY, CDR2 FYNNEI. Here the CDR3 reads CASSPRKDRARSNQPQHF. The CDR3 DNA reads as TGTGCCAGCAGTCCGAGAAAAGACAGGGCTAGGAGCAATCAGCCCCAGCATTTT.

This clone was counted a few times. The V call is TRBV28, the J call TRBJ1-2, with D hard to call. The germline gives CDR1 MDHEN, CDR2 SYDVKM. The CDR3 runs to 12 residues. The V and J ends lost 3 bases and 5 bases respectively, with 7 bases between them. CDR3 DNA sequence: TGTGCCAGCAGTTTGTGGCAGTATGGCTACACCTTC. Translating gives CASSLWQYGYTF.

The V gene is TRBV4-2, the J gene TRBJ2-1, with TRBD2 matching 11 bases. Trimming removed 0 bases from V and 8 bases from J; junction bases left unmatched: 15. The CDR3 has 19 residues. Germline-derived CDR1 and CDR2 are LGHNA and YNFKEQ. The CDR3 sequence: CASSQESAPSGRQGYEQFF. The CDR3 DNA is TGTGCCAGCAGCCAAGAGAGTGCGCCTAGCGGGAGGCAGGGGTATGAGCAGTTCTTC.

The chain joins TRBV19 to TRBJ1-4; 11 bases match TRBD1. The germline V gene has CDR1 LNHDA and CDR2 SQIVND (reference sequence). V was pared by 5 bases and J by 2 bases, with 7 bases of the junction left unmatched. The CDR3 sequence is 17 residues long. The CDR3 spells CASSSPGQGVTNEKLFF. The CDR3 DNA is TGTGCCAGTAGTTCCCCGGGACAGGGGGTGACTAATGAAAAACTGTTTTTT.

This chain uses TRBV6-5 with TRBJ1-3; D remains ambiguous. The V gene lost 4 bases and the J gene lost 0 bases, with 13 bases spanning the gap. CDR1 MNHEY and CDR2 SVGAGI come from the germline V gene. This CDR3 is built from 16 residues. The CDR3 protein is CASSLSSGSSGNTIYF. The CDR3, as DNA: TGTGCCAGCAGTTTATCCTCAGGCAGCTCTGGAAACACCATATATTTT.

The chain uses TRBV2 and TRBJ2-1; D unclear. V shed 5 bases and J shed 7 bases, with 12 bases lying between them. Germline-derived CDR1 and CDR2 are SNHLY and FYNNEI. This CDR3 has 13 residues. CDR3 loop: CASSIRSPNEQFF. CDR3 in DNA: TGTGCCAGCAGTATTAGGAGCCCGAATGAGCAGTTCTTC.

The gene calls are TRBV5-1 and TRBJ2-7; 9 nucleotides line up with TRBD1. The CDR3 totals 15 residues. Germline CDR1 SGHRS, CDR2 YFSETQ. V trimming: 4 bases; J trimming: 4 bases; junction bases outside the gene matches: 9. This CDR3 is CASSPTGTGNYEQYF. The CDR3 region has the DNA TGCGCCAGCAGCCCAACCGGGACAGGGAATTACGAGCAGTACTTC.

The chain uses TRBV6-6 and TRBJ2-5; D is possibly TRBD1 (5 bases). Germline CDR1 and CDR2: MNHNY and SVGAGI (reference sequence). This CDR3 is 11 amino acids long. Trimming pared 7 bases from V and 4 bases from J, leaving 7 bases between. The CDR3 loop is CASTRGETQYF. In DNA, the CDR3 is TGTGCCAGCACAAGGGGAGAGACCCAGTACTTC.

This rearrangement joins TRBV5-1 to TRBJ2-3; D is perhaps TRBD2 (6 bases). The CDR3 is made up of 14 amino acids. The germline V gene encodes CDR1 SGHRS and CDR2 YFSETQ. V lost 6 bases and J lost 5, with 16 bases in between. The CDR3 here is CASTRGGSGDTQYF. The CDR3 DNA reads as TGCGCCAGCACCCGGGGAGGTTCGGGAGATACGCAGTATTTT.

This clone was seen a few times. The CDR3 protein is CASSLQQGSYNEQFF. The CDR3 nucleotides read TGTGCCAGCAGCTTGCAACAGGGGTCCTACAATGAGCAGTTCTTC. The chain uses TRBV7-3 and TRBJ2-1, with 7 bases that match TRBD1. Germline V gene lookup returns CDR1 SGHTA and CDR2 FQGTGA. CDR3 length equals 15 residues. V lost 3 bases, J lost 1 base, and 3 bases stayed unmatched.

This rearrangement joins TRBV11-2 to TRBJ2-2; D remains ambiguous. The germline V gene encodes CDR1 SGHAT and CDR2 FQNNGV. Trimming left V 10 bases short and J 3 bases short, with 12 bases between. The CDR3 length is 13 residues. CDR3 nucleotides: TGTGCCACCCTACGGAGATACACCGGGGAGCTGTTTTTT. Translation: CATLRRYTGELFF.